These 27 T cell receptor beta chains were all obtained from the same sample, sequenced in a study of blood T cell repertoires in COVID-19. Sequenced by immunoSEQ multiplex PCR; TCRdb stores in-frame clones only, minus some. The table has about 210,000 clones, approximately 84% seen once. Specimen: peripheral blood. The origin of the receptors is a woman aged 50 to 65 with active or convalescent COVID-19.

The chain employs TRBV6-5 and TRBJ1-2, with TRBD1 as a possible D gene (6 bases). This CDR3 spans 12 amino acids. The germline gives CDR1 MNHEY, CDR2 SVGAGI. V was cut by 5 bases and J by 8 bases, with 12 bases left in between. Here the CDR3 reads CASSRNRDGYTF. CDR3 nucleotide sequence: TGTGCCAGCAGTCGGAACAGGGACGGCTACACCTTC.

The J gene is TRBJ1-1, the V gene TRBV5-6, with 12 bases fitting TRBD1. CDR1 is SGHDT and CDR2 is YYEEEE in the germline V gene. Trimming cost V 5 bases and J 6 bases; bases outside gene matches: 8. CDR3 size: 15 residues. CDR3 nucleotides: TGTGCCAGCAGTCCCGGGACAGGGGGCGTCCCTGAAGCTTTCTTT. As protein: CASSPGTGGVPEAFF.

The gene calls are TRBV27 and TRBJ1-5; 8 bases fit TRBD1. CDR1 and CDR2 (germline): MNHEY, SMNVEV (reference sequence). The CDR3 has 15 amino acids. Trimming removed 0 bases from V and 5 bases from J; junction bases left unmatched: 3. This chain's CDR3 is CASSLSGTGHQPQHF. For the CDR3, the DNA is TGTGCCAGCAGTTTATCAGGGACAGGACATCAGCCCCAGCATTTT.

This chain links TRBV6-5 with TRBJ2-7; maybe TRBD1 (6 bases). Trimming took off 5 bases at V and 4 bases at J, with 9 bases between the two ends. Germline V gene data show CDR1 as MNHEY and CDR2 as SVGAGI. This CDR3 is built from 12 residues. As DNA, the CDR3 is TGTGCCAGCAGTCTTGACAGGTACGAGCAGTACGTC. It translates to CASSLDRYEQYV.

The CDR3 loop is CASRSITREYKAFF. The DNA for the CDR3 is TGTGCCAGCAGATCCATAACCCGGGAATACAAAGCTTTCTTT. The chain joins TRBV27 to TRBJ1-1; D is unresolved. In germline, CDR1 is MNHEY, CDR2 SMNVEV (reference sequence). This CDR3 has 14 amino acids. Trimming took 6 bases from V and 9 from J, leaving 20 bases between them.

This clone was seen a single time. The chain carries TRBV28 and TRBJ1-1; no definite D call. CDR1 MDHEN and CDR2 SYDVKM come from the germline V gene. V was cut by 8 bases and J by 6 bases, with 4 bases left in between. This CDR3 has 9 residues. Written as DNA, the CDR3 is TGTGCCAGCTTCTCTGAAGCTTTCTTT. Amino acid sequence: CASFSEAFF.

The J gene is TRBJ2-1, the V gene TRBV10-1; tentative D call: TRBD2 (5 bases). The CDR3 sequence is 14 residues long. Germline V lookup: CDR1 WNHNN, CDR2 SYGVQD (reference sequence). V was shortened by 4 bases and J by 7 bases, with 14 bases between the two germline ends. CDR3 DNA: TGCGCCAGCAGTGCGCAGCGGTCTGGGAATGAGCAGTTCTTC. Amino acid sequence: CASSAQRSGNEQFF.

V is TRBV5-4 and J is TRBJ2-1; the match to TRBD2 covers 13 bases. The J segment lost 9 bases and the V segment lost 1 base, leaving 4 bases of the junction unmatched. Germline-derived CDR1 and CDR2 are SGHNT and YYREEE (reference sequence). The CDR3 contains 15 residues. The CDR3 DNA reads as TGTGCCAGCAGCTTGAAACTAGCGGGAGGGGGTGAGCAGTTCTTC. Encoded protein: CASSLKLAGGGEQFF.

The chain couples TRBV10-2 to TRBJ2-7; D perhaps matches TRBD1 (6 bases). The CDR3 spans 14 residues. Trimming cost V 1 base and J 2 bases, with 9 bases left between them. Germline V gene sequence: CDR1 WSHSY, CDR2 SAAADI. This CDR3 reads CASSELGQTYEQYF. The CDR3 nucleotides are TGCGCCAGCAGTGAGTTAGGACAGACCTACGAGCAGTACTTC.

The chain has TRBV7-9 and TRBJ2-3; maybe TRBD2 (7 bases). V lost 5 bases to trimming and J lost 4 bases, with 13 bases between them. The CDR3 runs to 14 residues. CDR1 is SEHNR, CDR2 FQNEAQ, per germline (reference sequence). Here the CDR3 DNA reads TGTGCCAGCAGCGGGGGGGCGGTGGCAGATACGCAGTATTTT. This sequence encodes CASSGGAVADTQYF.

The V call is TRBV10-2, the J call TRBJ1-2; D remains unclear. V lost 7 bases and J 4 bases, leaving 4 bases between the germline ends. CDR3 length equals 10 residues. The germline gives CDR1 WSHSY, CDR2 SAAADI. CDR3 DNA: TGCGCCAGCACCAGCTATGGCTACACCTTC. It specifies CASTSYGYTF.

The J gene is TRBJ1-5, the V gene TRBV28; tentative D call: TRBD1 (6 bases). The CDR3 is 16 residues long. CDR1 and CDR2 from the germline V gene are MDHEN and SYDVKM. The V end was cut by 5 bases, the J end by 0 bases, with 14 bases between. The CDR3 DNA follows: TGTGCCAGCAGTCCAAGACAGGCCTATAGCAATCAGCCCCAGCATTTT. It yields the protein CASSPRQAYSNQPQHF. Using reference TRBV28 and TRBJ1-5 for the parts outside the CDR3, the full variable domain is DVKVTQSSRYLVKRTGEKVFLECVQDMDHENMFWYRQDPGLGLRLIYFSYDVKMKEKGDIPEGYSVSREKKERFSLILESASTNQTSMYLCASSPRQAYSNQPQHFGDGTRLSIL.

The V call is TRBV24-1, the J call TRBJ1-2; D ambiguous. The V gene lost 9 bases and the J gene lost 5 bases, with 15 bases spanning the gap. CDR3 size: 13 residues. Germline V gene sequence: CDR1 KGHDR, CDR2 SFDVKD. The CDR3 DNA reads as TGTGCCACCGGCCCGGTGAGGGCTTATGGCTACACCTTC. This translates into CATGPVRAYGYTF.

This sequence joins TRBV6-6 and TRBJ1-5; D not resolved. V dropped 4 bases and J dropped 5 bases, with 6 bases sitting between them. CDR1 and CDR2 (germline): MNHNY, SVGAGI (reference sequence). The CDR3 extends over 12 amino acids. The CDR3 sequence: CASSFLYQPQHF. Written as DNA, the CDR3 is TGTGCCAGCAGTTTCCTCTATCAGCCCCAGCATTTT.

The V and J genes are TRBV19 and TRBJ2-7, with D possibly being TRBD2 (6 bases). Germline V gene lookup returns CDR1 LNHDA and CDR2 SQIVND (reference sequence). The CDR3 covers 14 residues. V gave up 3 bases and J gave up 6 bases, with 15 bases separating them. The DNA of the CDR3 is TGTGCCAGTAGTATGAGGTGGGACTCGATCGAGCAGTACGTC. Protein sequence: CASSMRWDSIEQYV.

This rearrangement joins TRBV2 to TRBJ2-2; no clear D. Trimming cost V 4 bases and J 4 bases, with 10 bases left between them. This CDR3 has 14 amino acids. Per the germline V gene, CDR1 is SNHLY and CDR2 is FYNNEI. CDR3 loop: CASSVWQSTGELFF. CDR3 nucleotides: TGTGCCAGCAGTGTTTGGCAGTCCACCGGGGAGCTGTTTTTT. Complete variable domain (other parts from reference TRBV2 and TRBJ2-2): EPEVTQTPSHQVTQMGQEVILRCVPISNHLYFYWYRQILGQKVEFLVSFYNNEISEKSEIFDDQFSVERPDGSNFTLKIRSTKLEDSAMYFCASSVWQSTGELFFGEGSRLTVL.

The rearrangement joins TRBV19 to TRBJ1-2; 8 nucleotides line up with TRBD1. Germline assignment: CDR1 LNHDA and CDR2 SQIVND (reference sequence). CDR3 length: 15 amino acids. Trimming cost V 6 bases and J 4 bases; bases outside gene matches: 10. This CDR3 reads CASRTGARGIYGYTF. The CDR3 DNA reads TGTGCCAGTAGGACAGGGGCCCGCGGAATCTATGGCTACACCTTC.

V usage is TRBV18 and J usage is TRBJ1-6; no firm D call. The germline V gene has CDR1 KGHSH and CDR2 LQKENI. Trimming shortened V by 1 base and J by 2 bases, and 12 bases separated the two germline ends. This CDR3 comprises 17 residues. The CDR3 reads CASSPRPTDTYNSPLHF. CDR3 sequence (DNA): TGTGCCAGCTCACCACGACCTACCGACACCTATAATTCACCCCTCCACTTT.

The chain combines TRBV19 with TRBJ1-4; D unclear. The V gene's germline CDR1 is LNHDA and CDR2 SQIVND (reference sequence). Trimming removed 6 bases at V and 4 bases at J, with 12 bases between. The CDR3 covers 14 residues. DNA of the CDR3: TGTGCCAGTAGACCCCCGGGGAATAATGAAAAACTGTTTTTT. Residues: CASRPPGNNEKLFF.

The CDR3 loop is CASSPPAGAPYNEQFF. The CDR3 DNA is TGTGCCAGCAGTCCCCCTGCGGGAGCTCCCTACAATGAGCAGTTCTTC. The chain has TRBV2 and TRBJ2-1; 7 nucleotides match TRBD2. The CDR3 runs to 16 residues. V gave up 5 bases and J gave up 2 bases; unmatched junction bases: 9. The germline CDR1 and CDR2 sequences are SNHLY and FYNNEI. Looking up the rest from reference TRBV2 and TRBJ2-1 gives the full variable domain: EPEVTQTPSHQVTQMGQEVILRCVPISNHLYFYWYRQILGQKVEFLVSFYNNEISEKSEIFDDQFSVERPDGSNFTLKIRSTKLEDSAMYFCASSPPAGAPYNEQFFGPGTRLTVL.

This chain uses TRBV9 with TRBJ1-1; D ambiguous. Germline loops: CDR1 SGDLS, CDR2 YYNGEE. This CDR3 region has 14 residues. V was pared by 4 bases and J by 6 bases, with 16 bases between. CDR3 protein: CASSRIAGMAEAFF. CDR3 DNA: TGTGCCAGCAGCCGGATTGCGGGCATGGCTGAAGCTTTCTTT.

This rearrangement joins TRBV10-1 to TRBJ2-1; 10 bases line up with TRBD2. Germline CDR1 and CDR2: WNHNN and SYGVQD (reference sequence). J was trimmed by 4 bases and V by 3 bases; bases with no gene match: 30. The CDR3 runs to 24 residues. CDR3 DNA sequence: TGCGCCAGCAGTGATTTGAGGTATGGGCTATACAAGCGGGGGGGGCACTTAGGGTACAATGAGCAGTTCTTC. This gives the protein CASSDLRYGLYKRGGHLGYNEQFF.

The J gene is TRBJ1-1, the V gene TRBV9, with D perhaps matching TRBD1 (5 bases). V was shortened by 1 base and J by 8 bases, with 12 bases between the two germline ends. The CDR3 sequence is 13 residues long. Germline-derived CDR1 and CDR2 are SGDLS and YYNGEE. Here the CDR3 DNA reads TGTGCCAGCAGCGTAACCTCCGGGGGAGAAGCTTTCTTT. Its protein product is CASSVTSGGEAFF.

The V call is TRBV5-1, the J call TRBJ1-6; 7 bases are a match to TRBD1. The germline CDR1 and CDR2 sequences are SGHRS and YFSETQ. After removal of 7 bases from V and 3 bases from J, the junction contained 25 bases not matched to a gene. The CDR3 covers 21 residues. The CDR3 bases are TGCGCCAGCCGCAGCTTGAGGATCGGGTCCGGACAGGCTCTCTATAATTCACCCCTCCACTTT. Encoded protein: CASRSLRIGSGQALYNSPLHF.

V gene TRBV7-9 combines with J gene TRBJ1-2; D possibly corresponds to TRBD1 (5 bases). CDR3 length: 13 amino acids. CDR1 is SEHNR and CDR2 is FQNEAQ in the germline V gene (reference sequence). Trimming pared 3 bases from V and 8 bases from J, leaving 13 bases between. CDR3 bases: TGTGCCAGCAGCTTCGGCCAGGGCGAGGGCTACACCTTC. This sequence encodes CASSFGQGEGYTF.

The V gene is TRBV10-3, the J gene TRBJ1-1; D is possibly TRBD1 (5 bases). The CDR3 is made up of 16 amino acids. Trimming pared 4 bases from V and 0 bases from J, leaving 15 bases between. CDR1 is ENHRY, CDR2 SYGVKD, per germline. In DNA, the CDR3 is TGTGCCATCAGTGCCGCAACAGGTGCAATGAACACTGAAGCTTTCTTT. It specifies CAISAATGAMNTEAFF.

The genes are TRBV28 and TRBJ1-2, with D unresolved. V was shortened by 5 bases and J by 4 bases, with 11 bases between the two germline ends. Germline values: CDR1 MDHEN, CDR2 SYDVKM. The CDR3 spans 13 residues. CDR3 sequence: CASSPPRGYGYTF. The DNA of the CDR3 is TGTGCCAGCAGTCCCCCGCGGGGCTATGGCTACACCTTC.